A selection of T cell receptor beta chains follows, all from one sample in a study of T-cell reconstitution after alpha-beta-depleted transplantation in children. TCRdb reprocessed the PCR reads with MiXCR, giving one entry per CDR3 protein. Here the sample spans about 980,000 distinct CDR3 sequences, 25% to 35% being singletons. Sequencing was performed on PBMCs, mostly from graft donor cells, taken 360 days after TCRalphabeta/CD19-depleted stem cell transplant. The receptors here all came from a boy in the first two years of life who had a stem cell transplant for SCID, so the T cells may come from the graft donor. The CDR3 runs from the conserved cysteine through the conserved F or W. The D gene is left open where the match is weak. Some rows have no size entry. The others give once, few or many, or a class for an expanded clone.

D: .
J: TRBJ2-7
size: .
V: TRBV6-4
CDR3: CAPSPSYEQYF
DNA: TGTGCCCCTTCCCCCTCCTACGAGCAGTACTTC

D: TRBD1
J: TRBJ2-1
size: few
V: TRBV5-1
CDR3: CASSVNRGTYNEQFF
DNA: TGCGCCAGCAGCGTCAACAGGGGGACCTACAATGAGCAGTTCTTC

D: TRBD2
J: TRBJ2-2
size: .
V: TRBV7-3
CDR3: CASSLSGLAFRAGELFF
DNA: TGTGCCAGCAGCTTAAGCGGACTAGCCTTTAGGGCCGGGGAGCTGTTTTTT

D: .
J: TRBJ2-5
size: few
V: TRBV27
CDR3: CASSLSGTPFKETQYF
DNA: TGTGCCAGCAGTTTATCTGGGACTCCCTTCAAAGAGACCCAGTACTTC

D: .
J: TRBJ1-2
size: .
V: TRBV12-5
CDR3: CASGLEWLGPYGYTF
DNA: TGTGCTAGTGGTTTGGAATGGTTAGGCCCCTATGGCTACACCTTC

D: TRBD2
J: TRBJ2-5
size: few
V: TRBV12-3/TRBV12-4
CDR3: CASSWDLTSGAQETQYF
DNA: TGTGCCAGCAGTTGGGACCTCACTAGCGGGGCTCAAGAGACCCAGTACTTC

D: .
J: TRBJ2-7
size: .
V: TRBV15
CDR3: CATSRVYYEQYF
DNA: TGTGCCACCAGCAGAGTTTACTACGAGCAGTACTTC

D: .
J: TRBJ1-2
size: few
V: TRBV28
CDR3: CASSPPDFYGYTF
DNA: TGTGCCAGCAGCCCCCCGGACTTCTATGGCTACACCTTC

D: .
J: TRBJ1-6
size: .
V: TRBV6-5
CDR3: CASSYHLIGVGNSPLHF
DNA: TGTGCCAGCAGTTACCATTTGATAGGGGTTGGGAATTCACCCCTCCACTTT

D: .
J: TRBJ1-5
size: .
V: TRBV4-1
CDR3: CASSRDTGINQPQHF
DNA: TGCGCCAGCAGCCGTGACACAGGGATTAATCAGCCCCAGCATTTT

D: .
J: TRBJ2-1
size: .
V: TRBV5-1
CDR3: CASSLLGREDEQFF
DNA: TGCGCCAGCAGCTTGTTGGGCAGGGAGGATGAGCAGTTCTTC

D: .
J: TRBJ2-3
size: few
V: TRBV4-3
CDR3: CASSQGASPTDTQYF
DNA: TGCGCCAGCAGCCAAGGGGCCAGCCCCACAGATACGCAGTATTTT

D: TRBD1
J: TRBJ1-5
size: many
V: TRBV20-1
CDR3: CSAGDSYSNQPQHF
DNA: TGCAGTGCTGGGGACAGCTATAGCAATCAGCCCCAGCATTTT

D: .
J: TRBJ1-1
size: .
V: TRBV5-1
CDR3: CASSLELTGTEAFF
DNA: TGCGCCAGCAGCTTGGAACTTACCGGCACTGAAGCTTTCTTT

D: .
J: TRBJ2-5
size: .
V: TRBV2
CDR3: CASSTQQRQETQYF
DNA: TGTGCCAGCAGCACCCAGCAGCGACAAGAGACCCAGTACTTC

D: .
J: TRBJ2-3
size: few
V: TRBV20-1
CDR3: CSASLAGTDTQYF
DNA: TGCAGTGCTAGTCTAGCCGGCACAGATACGCAGTATTTT

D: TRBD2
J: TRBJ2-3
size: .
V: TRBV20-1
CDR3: CSAPGGGTGTDTQYF
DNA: TGCAGTGCCCCCGGCGGGGGGACTGGCACAGATACGCAGTATTTT

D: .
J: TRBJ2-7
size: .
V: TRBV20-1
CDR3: CSARQGHSTYEQYF
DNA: TGCAGTGCTAGACAAGGTCACTCAACCTACGAGCAGTACTTC

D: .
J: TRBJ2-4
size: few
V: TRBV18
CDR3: CASSPARGGPKNIQYF
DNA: TGTGCCAGCTCACCAGCACGGGGAGGCCCTAAAAACATTCAGTACTTC

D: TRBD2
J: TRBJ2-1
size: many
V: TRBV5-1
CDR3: CASSLGLAGNEQFF
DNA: TGTGCCAGCAGCTTGGGGCTAGCGGGTAATGAGCAGTTCTTC

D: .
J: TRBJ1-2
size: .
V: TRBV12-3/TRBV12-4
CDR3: CASQRTDRIDGYTF
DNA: TGTGCCAGCCAAAGGACCGACAGAATAGATGGCTACACCTTC

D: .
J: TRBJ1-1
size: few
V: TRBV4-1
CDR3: CASSQWEGKNTEAFF
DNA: TGCGCCAGCAGCCAATGGGAGGGGAAGAACACTGAAGCTTTCTTT

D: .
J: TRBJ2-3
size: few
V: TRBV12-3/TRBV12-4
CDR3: CASSLGGTASTDTQYF
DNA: TGTGCCAGCAGTTTAGGAGGAACAGCTAGCACAGATACGCAGTATTTT

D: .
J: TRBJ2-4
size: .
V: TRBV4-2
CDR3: CASSQHRNIQYF
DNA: TGTGCCAGCAGCCAACATAGGAACATTCAGTACTTC

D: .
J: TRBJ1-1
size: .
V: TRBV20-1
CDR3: CSAMRARQNTEPFF
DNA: TGCAGTGCTATGAGAGCTAGACAGAACACTGAACCTTTCTTT

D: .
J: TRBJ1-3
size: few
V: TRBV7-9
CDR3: CASSWGFDPGNTIYF
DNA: TGTGCCAGCAGCTGGGGATTCGATCCCGGAAACACCATATATTTT

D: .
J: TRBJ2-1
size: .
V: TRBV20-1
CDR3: CSAYVQGSYNEQFF
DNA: TGCAGTGCTTACGTACAGGGCTCCTACAATGAGCAGTTCTTC

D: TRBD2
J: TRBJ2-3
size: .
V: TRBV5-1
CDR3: CASSQKGTSSTDTQYF
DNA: TGCGCCAGCAGCCAGAAAGGGACTAGCAGCACAGATACGCAGTATTTT

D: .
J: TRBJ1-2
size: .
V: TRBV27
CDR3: CASSPLGVGNYGYTF
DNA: TGTGCCAGCAGTCCGTTAGGGGTGGGGAACTATGGCTACACCTTC

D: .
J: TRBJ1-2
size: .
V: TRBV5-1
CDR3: CASSLGTRSWGYTF
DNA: TGCGCCAGCAGCTTGGGTACGCGGTCCTGGGGCTACACCTTC

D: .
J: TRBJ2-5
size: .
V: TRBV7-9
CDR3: CASSLVQGIRETQYF
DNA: TGTGCCAGCAGCTTAGTCCAGGGAATAAGAGAGACCCAGTACTTC

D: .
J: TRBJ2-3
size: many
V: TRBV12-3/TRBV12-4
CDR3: CASSLLGSTDTQYF
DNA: TGTGCCAGCAGTTTACTTGGGTCCACAGATACGCAGTATTTT

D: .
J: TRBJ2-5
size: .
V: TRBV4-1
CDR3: CASSQDGGTQYF
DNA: TGCGCCAGCAGCCAGGACGGGGGGACCCAGTACTTC

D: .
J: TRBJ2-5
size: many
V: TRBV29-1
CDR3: CSVEVSGRETQYF
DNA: TGCAGCGTTGAAGTTTCAGGGAGAGAGACCCAGTACTTC

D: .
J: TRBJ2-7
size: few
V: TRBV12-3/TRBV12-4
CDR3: CASSLGSGLPYEQYF
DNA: TGTGCCAGCAGTTTAGGTTCAGGCCTCCCCTACGAGCAGTACTTC

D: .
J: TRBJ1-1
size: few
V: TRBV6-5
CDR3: CASSYSTNTEAFF
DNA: TGTGCCAGCAGTTACTCCACGAACACTGAAGCTTTCTTT

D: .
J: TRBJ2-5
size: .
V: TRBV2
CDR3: CASSSVLGYQETQYF
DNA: TGTGCCAGCAGTAGCGTTCTCGGCTACCAAGAGACCCAGTACTTC

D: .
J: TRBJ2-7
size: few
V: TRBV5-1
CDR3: CASSLWSGAAYEQYF
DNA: TGCGCCAGCAGCTTGTGGTCCGGCGCAGCCTACGAGCAGTACTTC

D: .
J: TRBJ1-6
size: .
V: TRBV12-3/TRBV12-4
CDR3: CASSLGVVPHF
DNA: TGTGCCAGCAGTTTGGGAGTTGTTCCCCACTTT

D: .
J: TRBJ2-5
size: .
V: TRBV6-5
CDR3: CASSYSWDLQETQYF
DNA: TGTGCCAGCAGTTACTCGTGGGACTTACAAGAGACCCAGTACTTC

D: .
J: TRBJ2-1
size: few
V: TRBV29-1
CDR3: CSVRDSRLDEQFF
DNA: TGCAGCGTCCGGGACTCCAGGCTGGATGAGCAGTTCTTC

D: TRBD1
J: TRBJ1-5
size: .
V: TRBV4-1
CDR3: CASSLGTGWGNQPQHF
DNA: TGCGCCAGCAGCCTAGGGACAGGGTGGGGCAATCAGCCCCAGCATTTT

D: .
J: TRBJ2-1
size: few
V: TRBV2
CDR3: CASSAKLRGNEQFF
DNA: TGTGCCAGCAGTGCGAAACTTCGCGGCAATGAGCAGTTCTTC

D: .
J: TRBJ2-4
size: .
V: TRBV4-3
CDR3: CASSQDYGGRAKNIQYF
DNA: TGCGCCAGCAGCCAAGATTACGGGGGTCGGGCCAAAAACATTCAGTACTTC

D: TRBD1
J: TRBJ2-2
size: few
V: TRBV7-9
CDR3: CASSDQGTANTGELFF
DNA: TGTGCCAGCAGCGATCAAGGGACAGCGAACACCGGGGAGCTGTTTTTT